This T cell receptor beta chain was sequenced in a study of blood T cell repertoires in COVID-19. CDR3 length: 17 amino acids. The V end lost 5 bases, the J end lost 4 bases, and 20 bases lay between the germline ends. Germline CDR1 MNHEY, CDR2 SMNVEV (reference sequence). This clone is a singleton in its sample. Here immunoSEQ multiplex PCR was the method, and the copy in TCRdb shows in-frame clones only, minus some. This sample has hundreds of thousands of clones, with approximately 90% found just once. This TCR was sampled from a woman in her thirties or forties who had recovered from COVID-19. Material: peripheral blood. The chain has TRBV27 and TRBJ2-2; the D gene is possibly TRBD1 (5 bases). CDR3 sequence (DNA): TGTGCCAGCAGTCCCCCCCTGATAGGGGATAGCACCGGGGAGCTGTTTTTT. This codes for CASSPPLIGDSTGELFF.